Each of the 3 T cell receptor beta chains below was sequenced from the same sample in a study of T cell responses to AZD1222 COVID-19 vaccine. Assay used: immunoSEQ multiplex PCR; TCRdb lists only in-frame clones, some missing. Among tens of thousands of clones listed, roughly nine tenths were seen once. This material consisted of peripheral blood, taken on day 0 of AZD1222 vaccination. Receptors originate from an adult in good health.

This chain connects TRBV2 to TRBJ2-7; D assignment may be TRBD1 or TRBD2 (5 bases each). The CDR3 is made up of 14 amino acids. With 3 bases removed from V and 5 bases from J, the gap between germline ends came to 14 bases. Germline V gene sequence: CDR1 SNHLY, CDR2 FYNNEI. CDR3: CASSEGTTRDEQYF. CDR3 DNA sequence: TGTGCCAGCAGTGAGGGGACCACCAGGGACGAGCAGTACTTC.

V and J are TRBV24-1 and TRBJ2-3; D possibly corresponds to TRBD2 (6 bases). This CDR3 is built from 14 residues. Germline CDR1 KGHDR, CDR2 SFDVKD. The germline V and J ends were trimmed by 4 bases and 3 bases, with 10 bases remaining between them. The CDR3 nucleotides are TGTGCCACCAGTGACTGGGCGGGAACAGATACGCAGTATTTT. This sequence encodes CATSDWAGTDTQYF.

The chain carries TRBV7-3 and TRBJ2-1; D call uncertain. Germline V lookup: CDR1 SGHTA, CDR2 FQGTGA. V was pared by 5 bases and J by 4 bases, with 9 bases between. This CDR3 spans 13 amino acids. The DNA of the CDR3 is TGTGCCAGCAGCACCCGACTGTACAATGAGCAGTTCTTC. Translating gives CASSTRLYNEQFF.